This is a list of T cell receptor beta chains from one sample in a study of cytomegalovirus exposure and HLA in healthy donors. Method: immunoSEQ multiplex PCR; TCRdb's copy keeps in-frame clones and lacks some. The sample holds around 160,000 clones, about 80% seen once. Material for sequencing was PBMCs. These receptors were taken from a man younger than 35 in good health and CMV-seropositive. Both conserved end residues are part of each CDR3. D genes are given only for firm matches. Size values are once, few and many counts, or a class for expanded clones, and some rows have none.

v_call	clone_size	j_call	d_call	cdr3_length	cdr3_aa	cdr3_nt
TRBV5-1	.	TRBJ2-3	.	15	CASSFRAAPTDTQYF	TGCGCCAGCAGCTTTAGAGCGGCACCCACAGATACGCAGTATTTT
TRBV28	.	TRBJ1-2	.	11	CASSQNYGYTF	TGTGCCAGCAGCCAAAACTATGGCTACACCTTC
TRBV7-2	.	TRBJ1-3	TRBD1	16	CASSLEIGTGLVTIYF	TGTGCCAGCAGCTTAGAAATAGGGACAGGGTTGGTCACCATATATTTT
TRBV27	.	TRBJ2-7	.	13	CASSLSASYEQYF	TGTGCCAGCAGTTTATCCGCTTCCTACGAGCAGTACTTC
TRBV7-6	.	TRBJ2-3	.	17	CASSLASSSGSTDTQYF	TGTGCCAGCAGCTTAGCGTCGTCCAGCGGAAGCACAGATACGCAGTATTTT
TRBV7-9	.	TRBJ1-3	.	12	CASSLRGNTIYF	TGTGCCAGCAGCTTACGGGGAAACACCATATATTTT
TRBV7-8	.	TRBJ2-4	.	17	CASSLEGGLLAKNIQYF	TGTGCCAGCAGCTTAGAGGGGGGACTACTAGCCAAAAACATTCAGTACTTC
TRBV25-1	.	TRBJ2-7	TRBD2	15	CASSEFHSGRYEQYF	TGTGCCAGCAGTGAATTCCATAGCGGGAGGTACGAGCAGTACTTC
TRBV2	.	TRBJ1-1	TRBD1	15	CASTSTGDSSLEAFF	TGTGCCAGCACCTCTACGGGGGACAGCTCCCTGGAAGCTTTCTTT
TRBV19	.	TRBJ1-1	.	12	CASSIGTAEAFF	TGTGCCAGTAGTATAGGTACGGCTGAAGCTTTCTTT
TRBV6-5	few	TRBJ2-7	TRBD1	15	CASSYSTRGTYEQYF	TGTGCCAGCAGTTACTCGACCAGGGGGACCTACGAGCAGTACTTC
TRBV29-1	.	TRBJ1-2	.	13	CSVEDRGPYGYTF	TGCAGCGTTGAAGACAGGGGCCCCTATGGCTACACCTTC
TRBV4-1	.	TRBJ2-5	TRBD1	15	CASSPGQGAQETQYF	TGCGCCAGCAGCCCCGGACAGGGGGCTCAAGAGACCCAGTACTTC
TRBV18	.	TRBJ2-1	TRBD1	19	CASSPSLPASDRGSNEQFF	TGTGCCAGCTCACCTTCATTGCCCGCGTCGGACAGGGGATCAAATGAGCAGTTCTTC
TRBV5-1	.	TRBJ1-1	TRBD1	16	CASSLGQGRMTGEAFF	TGCGCCAGCAGCTTGGGACAGGGACGCATGACTGGTGAAGCTTTCTTT
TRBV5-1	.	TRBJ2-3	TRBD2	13	CASGRGGTDTQYF	TGCGCCAGCGGGCGGGGGGGCACAGATACGCAGTATTTT
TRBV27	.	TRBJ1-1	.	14	CASSEHFPGTEAFF	TGTGCCAGCAGCGAACACTTCCCCGGGACTGAAGCTTTCTTT
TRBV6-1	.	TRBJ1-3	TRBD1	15	CASRDRRGHGNTIYF	TGTGCCAGCAGAGACAGGAGGGGGCACGGAAACACCATATATTTT
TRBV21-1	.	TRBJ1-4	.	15	CASSELQGASEKLFF	TGTGCCAGCAGCGAACTACAGGGGGCGAGCGAAAAACTGTTTTTT
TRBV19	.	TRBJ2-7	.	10	CAVGGYEQYF	TGTGCCGTAGGGGGCTACGAGCAGTACTTC
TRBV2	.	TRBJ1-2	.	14	CASLQANTNYGYTF	TGTGCCAGTCTCCAGGCAAACACAAACTATGGCTACACCTTC
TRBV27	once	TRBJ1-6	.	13	CAAQEDPRSPLHF	TGTGCCGCCCAAGAGGATCCCCGGTCACCCCTCCACTTT
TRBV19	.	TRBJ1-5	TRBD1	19	CASSQGQGASYFSNQPQHF	TGTGCCAGTAGTCAGGGACAGGGGGCTTCCTATTTTAGCAATCAGCCCCAGCATTTT
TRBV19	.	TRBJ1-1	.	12	CASSTGNTEAFF	TGTGCCAGTAGTACAGGGAACACTGAAGCTTTCTTT
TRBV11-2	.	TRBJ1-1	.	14	CASSGDLGSAEAFF	TGTGCCAGCAGCGGAGACTTAGGGAGCGCTGAAGCTTTCTTT
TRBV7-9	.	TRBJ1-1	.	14	CASSLASGGTEAFF	TGTGCCAGCAGCTTAGCGTCGGGGGGCACTGAAGCTTTCTTT
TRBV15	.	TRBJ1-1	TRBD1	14	CATSRTGESTEAFF	TGTGCCACCAGTAGAACAGGGGAATCCACTGAAGCTTTCTTT
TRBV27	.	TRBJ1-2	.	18	CASRHKGPIGVGLYGYTF	TGTGCCAGCAGACATAAAGGACCCATAGGTGTGGGACTTTATGGCTACACCTTC
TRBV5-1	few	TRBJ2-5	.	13	CASSFRPQETQYF	TGCGCCAGCAGCTTTCGTCCCCAAGAGACCCAGTACTTC
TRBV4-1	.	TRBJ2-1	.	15	CASSQESGSYGEQFF	TGCGCCAGCAGCCAAGAAAGCGGTAGCTACGGTGAGCAGTTCTTC
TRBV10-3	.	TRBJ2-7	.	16	CAISVGAGLGSGEQYF	TGTGCCATCAGTGTAGGAGCGGGCCTAGGGTCGGGGGAGCAGTACTTC
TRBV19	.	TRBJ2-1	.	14	CASSPDSAYNEQFF	TGTGCCAGTAGTCCCGACAGTGCCTACAATGAGCAGTTCTTC
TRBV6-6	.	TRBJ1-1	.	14	CASSYGGLITEAFF	TGTGCCAGCAGTTATGGGGGGTTAATTACTGAAGCTTTCTTT
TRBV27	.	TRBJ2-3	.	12	CASAGSTDTQYF	TGTGCCAGCGCCGGTAGCACAGATACGCAGTATTTT
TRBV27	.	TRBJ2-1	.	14	CASSFQGSYNEQFF	TGTGCCAGCAGTTTTCAGGGCTCCTACAATGAGCAGTTCTTC
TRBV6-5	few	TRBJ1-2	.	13	CASREDSYYGYTF	TGTGCCAGCAGAGAAGACAGCTACTATGGCTACACCTTC
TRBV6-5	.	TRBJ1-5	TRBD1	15	CASGRTGDSNQPQHF	TGTGCCAGCGGACGGACAGGCGATAGCAATCAGCCCCAGCATTTT
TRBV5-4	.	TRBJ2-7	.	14	CASSPGRTTDEQYF	TGTGCCAGCAGCCCCGGGAGAACAACTGACGAGCAGTACTTC
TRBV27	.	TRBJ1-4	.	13	CASSLGGVEKLFF	TGTGCCAGCAGTTTAGGCGGGGTTGAAAAACTGTTTTTT
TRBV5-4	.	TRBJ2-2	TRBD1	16	CASSLGGTGGTGELFF	TGTGCCAGCAGCCTGGGTGGGACAGGGGGCACCGGGGAGCTGTTTTTT
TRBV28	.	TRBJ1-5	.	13	CASSPGTLPAQHF	TGTGCCAGCAGTCCCGGGACACTCCCGGCCCAGCATTTT
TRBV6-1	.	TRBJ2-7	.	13	CASIATGTYEQYF	TGTGCCAGCATAGCAACAGGTACCTACGAGCAGTACTTC
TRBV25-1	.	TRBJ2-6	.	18	CASSSGGGPNSGANVLTF	TGTGCCAGCAGCTCGGGTGGGGGCCCGAACTCTGGGGCCAACGTCCTGACTTTC
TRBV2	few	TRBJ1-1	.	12	CASSDRNTEAFF	TGTGCCAGCAGTGACAGGAACACTGAAGCTTTCTTT
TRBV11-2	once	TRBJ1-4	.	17	CASSLVGGQGNSEKLFF	TGTGCCAGCAGCTTAGTCGGGGGGCAGGGCAATAGCGAAAAACTGTTTTTT
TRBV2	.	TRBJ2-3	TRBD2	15	CASSVRRGGTDTQYF	TGTGCCAGCAGCGTTCGGCGGGGGGGCACAGATACGCAGTATTTT
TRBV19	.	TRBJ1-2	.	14	CASSSPLSVYGYTF	TGTGCCAGTAGTTCCCCGCTAAGCGTCTACGGCTACACCTTC
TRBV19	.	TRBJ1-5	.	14	CASSMLRGLKPQHF	TGTGCCAGTAGTATGCTCAGGGGTCTGAAGCCCCAGCATTTT
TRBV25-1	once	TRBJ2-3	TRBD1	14	CASSDWGQSDTQYF	TGTGCCAGCAGTGATTGGGGACAGTCAGATACGCAGTATTTT
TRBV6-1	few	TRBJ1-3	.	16	CASSEAGGRRGNTIYF	TGTGCCAGCAGTGAAGCGGGGGGACGGCGGGGAAACACCATATATTTT
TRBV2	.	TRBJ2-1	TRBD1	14	CASKPGTDYNEQFF	TGTGCCTCGAAACCCGGGACAGACTACAATGAGCAGTTCTTC
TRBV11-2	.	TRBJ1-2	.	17	CASSLVQAITSNYGYTF	TGTGCCAGCAGCTTAGTACAGGCAATCACATCGAACTATGGCTACACCTTC
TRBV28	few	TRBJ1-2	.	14	CASSIPNPLAGYTF	TGTGCCAGCAGTATCCCAAACCCCTTGGCTGGCTACACCTTC
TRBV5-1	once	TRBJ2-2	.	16	CASSLALTGNTGELFF	TGCGCCAGCAGCTTGGCTTTGACAGGGAACACCGGGGAGCTGTTTTTT